This T cell receptor beta chain was recorded in a study of control samples from healthy donors and cancer patients. Method: immunoSEQ multiplex PCR; TCRdb's copy keeps in-frame clones and lacks some. This table holds 120,000 to 150,000 clones, roughly 92% found once. With V trimmed by 2 bases and J by 5 bases, 6 bases remained unmatched. Germline-derived CDR1 and CDR2 are SGHRS and YFSETQ. This CDR3 region has 16 residues. V usage is TRBV5-1 and J usage is TRBJ2-5; the match to TRBD2 covers 13 bases. This receptor was obtained from a man in his forties in good health. Sequences were obtained from blood. CDR3 nucleotides: TGCGCCAGCAGCTTACTAGCGGGGGGGCGGTCGGAGACCCAGTACTTC. Translation: CASSLLAGGRSETQYF.